The 10 T cell receptor beta chains below were found in one sample sequenced in a study of cytomegalovirus exposure and HLA in healthy donors. Primers included in the PCR were 60 Vbeta and 13 Jbeta primers. Data came from immunoSEQ multiplex PCR; TCRdb stores just in-frame clones and leaves some out. The sample has 75,000 to 100,000 clones; 81% are singletons. Material: PBMCs. Source of these receptors: a man aged 35-49 years in good health and CMV-seropositive.

This chain uses TRBV11-2 with TRBJ1-4; possibly TRBD1 for D (6 bases). The V gene lost 5 bases and the J gene lost 7 bases, with 20 bases spanning the gap. Germline CDR1 SGHAT, CDR2 FQNNGV. CDR3 length: 16 amino acids. The CDR3 spells CASSTGIRGGGEKLFF. Written as DNA, the CDR3 is TGTGCCAGCAGCACAGGGATCAGGGGCGGGGGTGAAAAACTGTTTTTT.

This rearrangement joins TRBV18 to TRBJ2-1; 13 bases are shared with TRBD2. V dropped 3 bases and J dropped 9; count of bases not matched to a gene: 8. The germline gives CDR1 KGHSH, CDR2 LQKENI. CDR3 length equals 16 residues. The CDR3 region has the DNA TGTGCCAGCTCACCGACTAGCGGGAGGTCTGTTGGTGAGCAGTTCTTC. Translated: CASSPTSGRSVGEQFF.

The rearrangement joins TRBV2 to TRBJ1-2, with D tentatively TRBD1 (6 bases). Germline V gene data show CDR1 as SNHLY and CDR2 as FYNNEI. There are 13 residues in the CDR3. The V end was cut by 2 bases, the J end by 7 bases, with 11 bases between. The CDR3 sequence is CASSENRVFGYTF. The CDR3 coding sequence is TGTGCCAGCAGTGAAAACAGGGTTTTTGGCTACACCTTC.

About this clone itself: One end of the junction fails to match germline, which may point to a read error. The chain uses TRBV7-9 and TRBJ2-7, with D possibly matching TRBD1 (7 bases). Germline assignment: CDR1 SEHNR and CDR2 FQNEAQ (reference sequence). The CDR3 sequence is 14 residues long. The CDR3 region is CSSSPRGDPYEQYF. CDR3 coding DNA: TGTTCCAGCAGCCCCAGGGGGGACCCCTACGAGCAGTACTTC.

The chain recombines TRBV27 with TRBJ2-7; D possibly corresponds to TRBD2 (5 bases). CDR1 MNHEY and CDR2 SMNVEV come from the germline V gene (reference sequence). V dropped 0 bases and J dropped 3 bases, with 9 bases sitting between them. The CDR3 spans 14 residues. CDR3 amino acids: CASSLSFGIYEQYF. The CDR3 DNA sequence: TGTGCCAGCAGTTTATCCTTCGGGATCTACGAGCAGTACTTC.

This clone has more than one count but fewer than ten. The chain is built from TRBV2 and TRBJ2-3, with 14 bases fitting TRBD2. V lost 5 bases, J lost 5 bases, and 3 bases stayed unmatched. CDR1 and CDR2 (germline): SNHLY, FYNNEI. This CDR3 spans 15 amino acids. The CDR3 DNA sequence: TGTGCCAGCAGTCCCGGACTAGCGGGAGGAGATACGCAGTATTTT. Protein sequence: CASSPGLAGGDTQYF.

This clone was counted between two and nine times. The rearrangement joins TRBV29-1 to TRBJ2-1, with D perhaps matching TRBD1 (7 bases). Trimming cost V 4 bases and J 5 bases, with 33 bases left between them. This CDR3 has 20 amino acids. Germline values: CDR1 SQVTM, CDR2 ANQGSEA. The CDR3 protein is CSVARRGGTELSLFNNEQFF. The CDR3 DNA reads TGCAGCGTTGCCCGAAGAGGAGGGACAGAATTGTCCTTATTTAACAATGAGCAGTTCTTC.

The rearrangement links TRBV7-2 to TRBJ2-5; TRBD1 matches at 8 bases. The end of the DNA fits TRBJ2-7 better, so the J call may be wrong. From germline, CDR1 is SGHTA and CDR2 FQGNSA. There are 13 residues in the CDR3. CDR3: CASSFDRGHEQYF. The CDR3 DNA reads TGTGCCAGCAGCTTTGACAGGGGCCACGAGCAGTACTTC.

The chain links TRBV11-2 to TRBJ2-3; 8 bases match TRBD1. The CDR3 contains 13 residues. Trimming took 3 bases from V and 10 from J; bases not matched to a gene: 6. CDR1 and CDR2 from the germline V gene are SGHAT and FQNNGV. CDR3 nucleotides: TGTGCCAGCAGCTTTCCTGGACAGGGTTCGCAGTATTTT. Translation: CASSFPGQGSQYF.

A single count supports this clone. This sequence joins TRBV6-6 and TRBJ1-1, with D tentatively TRBD1 (6 bases). The CDR3 is 14 amino acids. Trimming cost V 6 bases and J 2 bases, with 13 bases left between them. Germline CDR1 and CDR2: MNHNY and SVGAGI (reference sequence). The chain's CDR3 is CASRRQGTNTEAFF. The CDR3 DNA reads as TGTGCCAGCAGACGTCAGGGGACCAACACTGAAGCTTTCTTT.